The entry that follows covers one TCR beta chain sequence. This sample was taken from a study of blood T cells in healthy people across ages. Germline-derived CDR1 and CDR2 are SEHNR and FQNEAQ (reference sequence). The CDR3 has 15 amino acids. Trimming pared 4 bases from V and 3 bases from J, leaving 14 bases between. The use of a sample-barcoded 5' primer and a J-beta primer mix characterized a second PCR of roughly 6 to 12 cycles. MiXCR was run by TCRdb on the 5' RACE reads, yielding one entry per CDR3 protein. This sample has roughly 1,000,000 distinct CDR3 sequences; about 23% occur once, and the top ten carry about 0.72%. These data also featured in a second study, about T cells of mothers and their children.

This chain joins TRBV7-9 and TRBJ2-3; D is unresolved. The TCR originated in a girl aged 2 to 9 in good health. Sequences were obtained from blood. CDR3 DNA sequence: TGTGCCAGCAGCTACGGACCGACAACTACAGATACGCAGTATTTT. Translated: CASSYGPTTTDTQYF. Together with reference TRBV7-9 and TRBJ2-3, the CDR3 gives the full variable domain: DTGVSQNPRHKITKRGQNVTFRCDPISEHNRLYWYRQTLGQGPEFLTYFQNEAQLEKSRLLSDRFSAERPKGSFSTLEIQRTEQGDSAMYLCASSYGPTTTDTQYFGPGTRLTVL.